This TCR beta chain was captured by sequencing in a study of OX40 agonist ivuxolimab in advanced cancers. Study-wide background: Antecedent anti-PD-1, anti-PD-L1 or anti-CTLA-4 therapy was permissible, with roughly 36% having received some. Study-level results: Low levels of normalized T-cell clonal expansion also appeared in some nonresponders. Expanded peripheral T cell antigen specificity was not determined.

Germline V gives CDR1 ENHRY, CDR2 SYGVKD. The V and J ends lost 2 bases and 8 bases, in that order; junction bases with no gene match: 3. The CDR3 extends over 14 amino acids. Here immunoSEQ multiplex PCR was the method, and the copy in TCRdb shows in-frame clones only, minus some. The repertoire holds tens of thousands of clones, with just under 95% as singletons. Comments on this clone: What it binds is not known.

The sample consisted of CD4+ or CD8+ T cells sorted from blood, taken in a trial of the OX40 agonist ivuxolimab. This clonotype was sampled from an adult with an advanced solid tumor such as melanoma, head and neck, liver or kidney cancer. V is TRBV10-3 and J is TRBJ1-4; 9 positions match TRBD1. DNA of the CDR3: TGTGCCATCAGTGAGACAGGGGGCAAGGAAAAACTGTTTTTT. Amino acids: CAISETGGKEKLFF.